The next 21 T cell receptor beta chains were all read from a single sample in a study of T cells after yellow fever vaccination. A single record per CDR3 protein comes from TCRdb applying MiXCR to the 5' RACE reads. The sample lists around 310,000 distinct CDR3 sequences, under 5% occurring once. The specimen comprised PBMCs, sampled 5 days after the yellow fever booster vaccination. The source of these receptors is a man younger than 30 who received the YFV17D yellow fever vaccine.

This clonotype was seen ten or more times. The chain employs TRBV20-1 and TRBJ1-5; D gene unclear. V lost 4 bases and J 2 bases, leaving 6 bases between the germline ends. This CDR3 comprises 12 residues. The germline V gene has CDR1 DFQATT and CDR2 SNEGSKA (reference sequence). CDR3 bases: TGCAGTGCTACGTTGGGCAATCAGCCCCAGCATTTT. It codes for CSATLGNQPQHF.

This clonotype was counted only a few times. The chain has TRBV12-3 or TRBV12-4 and TRBJ1-2, with TRBD1 identical over 7 bases. J gave up 4 bases and V 6 bases, and 5 bases lay outside the gene matches. The CDR3 runs to 13 residues. Written as DNA, the CDR3 is TGTGCCAGCAGCCAGGGGGAAACCTATGGCTACACCTTC. This translates into CASSQGETYGYTF.

This chain joins TRBV20-1 and TRBJ2-7, with D possibly being TRBD2 (5 bases). Per germline, CDR1 DFQATT and CDR2 SNEGSKA (reference sequence). V shed 1 base and J shed 3 bases, with 10 bases lying between them. This CDR3 comprises 13 residues. Here the CDR3 DNA reads TGCAGTGCTAGAGCTAGAGGGAGCTACGAGCAGTACTTC. Translation gives CSARARGSYEQYF.

The table lists this clonotype with many counts. This clone may be a read error of a much larger clone one base away. V usage is TRBV27 and J usage is TRBJ1-1; a possible D gene is TRBD1 (6 bases). The V gene's germline CDR1 is MNHEY and CDR2 SMNVEV (reference sequence). The CDR3 spans 13 residues. V lost 3 bases, J lost 4 bases, and 9 bases lay in between. CDR3 amino acids: CASSLYRATEAFF. The CDR3 DNA reads TGTGCCAGCAGTTTGTACAGGGCCACTGAAGCTTTCTTT.

The V call is TRBV10-1, the J call TRBJ1-5; no firm D call. CDR3 length: 17 residues. V lost 0 bases and J lost 3, with 15 bases in between. The germline gives CDR1 WNHNN, CDR2 SYGVQD (reference sequence). Here the CDR3 reads CASSESISAGHNQPQHF. The CDR3 bases are TGCGCCAGCAGTGAGTCGATTTCGGCAGGCCACAATCAGCCCCAGCATTTT.

This clonotype has a count of ten or more. The chain recombines TRBV28 with TRBJ1-1; D unclear. Trimming took 5 bases from V and 1 from J, leaving 14 bases between them. The length of the CDR3 is 15 residues. Germline-derived CDR1 and CDR2 are MDHEN and SYDVKM. The CDR3 DNA follows: TGTGCCAGCAGTCCCCGCCGGGAGGAGAACACTGAAGCTTTCTTT. This codes for CASSPRREENTEAFF.

This clonotype was seen a handful of times. The gene calls are TRBV6-2 or TRBV6-3 and TRBJ2-7; D unclear. Deletions cut 5 bases from V and 1 base from J, with 9 bases between. The CDR3 consists of 13 residues. Per the germline V gene, CDR1 is MNHEY and CDR2 is SVGEGT. CDR3 residues: CASSDPRSYEQYV. The CDR3 region has the DNA TGTGCCAGCAGTGATCCCCGTTCCTACGAGCAGTACGTC.

The rearrangement joins TRBV3-1 to TRBJ2-1, with 14 positions matching TRBD2. The CDR3 length is 18 residues. Germline lookup yields CDR1 LGHDT and CDR2 YNNKEL (reference sequence). J was trimmed by 5 bases and V by 3 bases; bases with no gene match: 9. CDR3 DNA sequence: TGTGCCAGCAGCCACCTGACTAGCGGGGGGGTATCAGACAATGAGCAGTTCTTC. It is translated as CASSHLTSGGVSDNEQFF.

This clonotype was counted only a few times. The chain links TRBV7-9 to TRBJ2-5; tentatively, D is TRBD1 or TRBD2 (5 bases each). The CDR3 length is 16 residues. Between the trimmed V and J ends, which lost 5 bases and 0 bases, there was a span of 16 bases. CDR1 SEHNR and CDR2 FQNEAQ come from the germline V gene (reference sequence). CDR3 nucleotide sequence: TGTGCCAGCAGCGTCGCAGGGTTCGGGGACCAAGAGACCCAGTACTTC. Amino acids: CASSVAGFGDQETQYF.

At least ten counts were recorded for this clonotype. The V and J genes are TRBV6-1 and TRBJ2-5; D perhaps matches TRBD1 (6 bases). The CDR3 spans 13 residues. CDR1 and CDR2 (germline): MNHNS, SASEGT. The V end was cut by 6 bases, the J end by 5 bases, with 13 bases between. The CDR3 protein is CASSRDNAETQYF. The DNA of the CDR3 is TGTGCCAGCAGCAGGGACAATGCGGAGACCCAGTACTTC.

This clonotype was detected only a few times. The rearrangement joins TRBV27 to TRBJ2-1, with TRBD2 identical over 8 bases. CDR3 length: 14 residues. Germline V gene data show CDR1 as MNHEY and CDR2 as SMNVEV (reference sequence). V trimming: 7 bases; J trimming: 2 bases; junction bases outside the gene matches: 4. The CDR3 sequence: CASNTGGAYNEQFF. The CDR3, as DNA: TGTGCCAGCAATACGGGGGGGGCCTACAATGAGCAGTTCTTC.

This clonotype was detected only a few times. The V gene is TRBV5-1, the J gene TRBJ2-5, with 8 bases matching TRBD1. Looked up from germline, CDR1 is SGHRS and CDR2 is YFSETQ. This CDR3 contains 15 residues. Trimming took 3 bases from V and 5 from J; bases not matched to a gene: 9. The CDR3 DNA follows: TGCGCCAGCAGCTGGCGACAGGGGACATGGGAGACCCAGTACTTC. Protein sequence: CASSWRQGTWETQYF.

This rearrangement joins TRBV20-1 to TRBJ2-3; TRBD1 is a possible D gene (6 bases). The CDR3 totals 15 residues. Germline V gene sequence: CDR1 DFQATT, CDR2 SNEGSKA (reference sequence). Trimming removed 3 bases from V and 5 bases from J, with 18 bases in between. CDR3 sequence (DNA): TGCAGTGCTAGCGATGCCAGGGGATCCGGAGATACGCAGTATTTT. As protein: CSASDARGSGDTQYF.

The V and J genes are TRBV5-1 and TRBJ1-4; D gene ambiguous. CDR1 is SGHRS and CDR2 is YFSETQ in the germline V gene. V was cut by 2 bases and J by 6 bases, with 17 bases left in between. The CDR3 loop spans 16 amino acids. Here the CDR3 reads CASSFLGVEAHEKLFF. DNA for the CDR3: TGCGCCAGCAGCTTTCTTGGTGTAGAAGCCCATGAAAAACTGTTTTTT.

This clonotype was observed many times. This chain links TRBV5-6 with TRBJ2-5, with TRBD2 matching over 7 bases. The V segment lost 3 bases and the J segment 2 bases; nucleotides outside the gene matches: 10. The CDR3 extends over 16 amino acids. In germline, CDR1 is SGHDT, CDR2 YYEEEE. In nucleotides, the CDR3 is TGTGCCAGCAGCTACGATGCGGGGGTATCTCAAGAGACCCAGTACTTC. This translates into CASSYDAGVSQETQYF.

The genes are TRBV15 and TRBJ2-3; D possibly corresponds to TRBD2 (6 bases). This CDR3 is built from 12 residues. CDR1 and CDR2 (germline): LNHNV, YYDKDF (reference sequence). Trimming removed 9 bases from V and 2 bases from J, with 9 bases in between. CDR3 sequence: CATGRPTDTQYF. DNA for the CDR3: TGTGCCACGGGGAGGCCCACAGATACGCAGTATTTT.

This clonotype was picked up many times. V and J are TRBV6-5 and TRBJ2-1; D uncertain. The CDR3 totals 15 residues. V gave up 2 bases and J gave up 0 bases, with 8 bases separating them. Germline-derived CDR1 and CDR2 are MNHEY and SVGAGI. CDR3 amino acids: CASSYTLSSYNEQFF. The CDR3 DNA is TGTGCCAGCAGTTACACACTTAGCTCCTACAATGAGCAGTTCTTC.

This CDR3 is CASSPMGVPNEQFF. The CDR3 DNA sequence: TGTGCCAGCTCACCAATGGGGGTCCCCAATGAGCAGTTCTTC. This chain connects TRBV18 to TRBJ2-1; perhaps D is TRBD1 or TRBD2 (5 bases each). Germline lookup yields CDR1 KGHSH and CDR2 LQKENI. Trimming pared 2 bases from V and 6 bases from J, leaving 11 bases between. The CDR3 spans 14 residues.

The rearrangement uses TRBV6-2 or TRBV6-3 and TRBJ2-1, with TRBD2 matching over 9 bases. With 7 bases clipped from V and 2 bases from J, the junction kept 6 bases outside the gene matches. The CDR3 extends over 15 amino acids. Germline assignment: CDR1 MNHEY and CDR2 SVGEGT. The CDR3 nucleotides read TGTGCCAGCAACATCGGCGGGGGGGCCTACAATGAGCAGTTCTTC. Its protein is CASNIGGGAYNEQFF.

The chain couples TRBV9 to TRBJ2-1; TRBD2 matches 13 bases. V lost 5 bases to trimming and J lost 6 bases; unmatched junction nucleotides: 5. Germline CDR1 and CDR2: SGDLS and YYNGEE. The CDR3 covers 15 residues. The CDR3 region is CASSATSGGVNEQFF. CDR3 sequence (DNA): TGTGCCAGCAGTGCTACTAGCGGGGGGGTCAATGAGCAGTTCTTC.

This clonotype has a count of ten or more. The V and J genes are TRBV12-3 or TRBV12-4 and TRBJ2-1; no reliable D call. The CDR3 is made up of 12 amino acids. Deletions cut 3 bases from V and 7 bases from J, with 7 bases between. The CDR3 region is CASSFWQNEQFF. The CDR3 DNA sequence: TGTGCCAGCAGTTTTTGGCAGAATGAGCAGTTCTTC.